Below, 9 T cell receptor beta chains from the same sample are listed, as sequenced in a study of T cells in Graves' hyperthyroidism and ophthalmopathy. Amplified TCR beta CDR3 regions derived from RNA transcripts. The TCR CDR3 first-round RT-PCR relied on the HTBI primer set. MiXCR was run by TCRdb on the multiplex PCR reads, yielding one entry per CDR3 protein. The table includes about 410,000 distinct CDR3 sequences, roughly 14% detected once. What was sequenced was blood. The receptors originated from a man between 18 and 29 years old with Graves' ophthalmopathy.

Turning to this clonotype: At one of its ends the junction is not consistent with the germline gene, which may arise from a read error. This sequence joins TRBV5-4 and TRBJ2-7, with 7 bases fitting TRBD2. The CDR3 spans 14 residues. Per germline, CDR1 SGHNT and CDR2 YYREEE (reference sequence). CDR3 sequence: CASSLLAASSEQYF. The DNA for the CDR3 is TGTGCCAGCAGCCTGCTAGCGGCTTCCTCCGAGCAGTACTTC. Drawing the rest from reference TRBV5-4 and TRBJ2-7, the complete variable domain is ETGVTQSPTHLIKTRGQQVTLRCSSQSGHNTVSWYQQALGQGPQFIFQYYREEENGRGNFPPRFSGLQFPNYSSELNVNALELDDSALYLCASSLLAASSEQYFGPGTRLTVT.

This clonotype was seen ten or more times. This chain links TRBV30 with TRBJ1-6, with D perhaps matching TRBD1 (6 bases). V gave up 2 bases and J gave up 6 bases, with 14 bases separating them. CDR1 GTSNPN and CDR2 SVGIG come from the germline V gene (reference sequence). The CDR3 extends over 15 amino acids. The CDR3 spells CAWSPPQGVNSPLHF. The CDR3 coding sequence is TGTGCCTGGAGTCCCCCACAGGGAGTTAATTCACCCCTCCACTTT.

This clonotype was counted at least ten times. This chain links TRBV18 with TRBJ1-1; D gene uncertain. From germline, CDR1 is KGHSH and CDR2 LQKENI. With 5 bases removed from V and 7 bases from J, the gap between germline ends came to 14 bases. CDR3 length: 13 amino acids. CDR3 bases: TGTGCCAGCTCAGGCGACGCGGTCGGTGAAGCTTTCTTT. It encodes CASSGDAVGEAFF.

The CDR3 is CASSQAGSRDMAYNEQFF. In DNA form, the CDR3 reads TGTGCCAGCAGCCAGGCCGGAAGCAGGGATATGGCCTACAATGAGCAGTTCTTC. The chain uses TRBV4-2 and TRBJ2-1, with a weak D call TRBD1 (5 bases). V was trimmed by 3 bases and J by 2 bases, leaving 20 bases between them. Germline-derived CDR1 and CDR2 are LGHNA and YNFKEQ. The CDR3 is 18 amino acids.

This clonotype came up many times. The chain has TRBV12-3 or TRBV12-4 and TRBJ1-2; unclear D gene. The length of the CDR3 is 12 residues. The V and J ends lost 6 bases and 4 bases respectively, with 9 bases between them. CDR3 nucleotide sequence: TGTGCCAGCAGGTTCTTGAGCTATGGCTACACCTTC. This codes for CASRFLSYGYTF.

Many counts were recorded for this clonotype. V is TRBV20-1 and J is TRBJ2-3; unclear D gene. CDR1 and CDR2 (germline): DFQATT, SNEGSKA (reference sequence). Trimming removed 0 bases at V and 4 bases at J, with 14 bases between. The CDR3 extends over 15 amino acids. CDR3 sequence (DNA): TGCAGTGCTAGAGATTATCGAGCGATTGCAGATACGCAGTATTTT. Amino acids: CSARDYRAIADTQYF.

The chain joins TRBV19 to TRBJ2-5; D perhaps matches TRBD1 (6 bases). Germline loops: CDR1 LNHDA, CDR2 SQIVND (reference sequence). The CDR3 loop spans 14 amino acids. Trimming removed 3 bases from V and 2 bases from J, with 10 bases in between. The CDR3 nucleotides are TGTGCCAGTAGTATGGGGGCAACTCAAGAGACCCAGTACTTC. As protein: CASSMGATQETQYF.

This clonotype was counted between two and nine times. The chain is built from TRBV6-1 and TRBJ1-4, with 7 nucleotides matching TRBD1. Trimming took 8 bases from V and 0 from J; bases not matched to a gene: 6. The germline V gene encodes CDR1 MNHNS and CDR2 SASEGT. The CDR3 loop spans 15 amino acids. The CDR3: CASDRERATNEKLFF. In nucleotides, the CDR3 is TGTGCCAGCGACAGGGAACGGGCAACTAATGAAAAACTGTTTTTT.

This clonotype showed up many times. The chain recombines TRBV24-1 with TRBJ2-3; 11 positions match TRBD2. Per the germline V gene, CDR1 is KGHDR and CDR2 is SFDVKD. This CDR3 region has 17 residues. The J segment lost 1 base and the V segment lost 5 bases, leaving 7 bases of the junction unmatched. Here the CDR3 DNA reads TGTGCCACCAGTGGGTTACTAGCGGGGGCTCGCACAGATACGCAGTATTTT. Protein: CATSGLLAGARTDTQYF.